Reported below is one T cell receptor beta chain. Specified treatment: preoperative locoregional IRX-2 cytokine immunotherapy. Preoperative locoregional IRX-2 cytokine immunotherapy was tested in the phase Ib source study. Sequencing was performed with immunoSEQ multiplex PCR; in TCRdb, only in-frame clones are kept and a portion is missing. The sample has 32,000 or so clones, roughly 87% seen once. The sample comes from a study of preoperative IRX-2 immunotherapy in early breast cancer. Germline CDR1 reads LGHNT; CDR2 reads FRNRAP. CDR3 length: 15 amino acids. This TCR derives from a human donor with breast cancer. The specimen comprised lymph node tissue, sampled from a patient treated with IRX-2 immunotherapy. The chain carries TRBV12-5 and TRBJ2-1; TRBD1 or TRBD2 may be the D gene (5 bases each). CDR3 residues: CASNGGTGGHDEQFF. CDR3 bases: TGTGCCAGCAATGGTGGGACCGGAGGCCACGATGAGCAGTTCTTC.